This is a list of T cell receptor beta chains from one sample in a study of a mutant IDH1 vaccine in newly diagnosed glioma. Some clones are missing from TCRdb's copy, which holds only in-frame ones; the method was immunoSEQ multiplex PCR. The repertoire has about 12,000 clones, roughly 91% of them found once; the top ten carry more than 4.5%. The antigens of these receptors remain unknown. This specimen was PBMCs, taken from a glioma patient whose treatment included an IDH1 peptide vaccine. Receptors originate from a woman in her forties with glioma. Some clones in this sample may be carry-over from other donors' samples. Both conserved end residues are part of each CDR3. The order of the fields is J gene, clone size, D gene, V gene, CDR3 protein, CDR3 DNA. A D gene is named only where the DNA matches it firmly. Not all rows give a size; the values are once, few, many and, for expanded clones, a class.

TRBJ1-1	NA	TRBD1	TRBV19	CASSIHSGQGGTEAFF	TGTGCCAGTAGTATACACTCCGGACAGGGCGGCACTGAAGCTTTCTTT
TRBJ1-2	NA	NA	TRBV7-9	CASSLDRTSYTF	TGTGCCAGCAGCTTAGACAGGACGAGCTACACCTTC
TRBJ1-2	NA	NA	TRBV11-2	CASSLPAGRSYTF	TGTGCCAGCAGCTTGCCAGCCGGGAGGAGCTACACCTTC
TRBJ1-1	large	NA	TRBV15	CATSRDSENTEAFF	TGTGCCACCAGCAGGGACTCGGAGAACACTGAAGCTTTCTTT
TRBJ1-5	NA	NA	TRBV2	CASSEQGRSQPQHF	TGTGCCAGCAGTGAACAGGGGAGGTCTCAGCCCCAGCATTTT
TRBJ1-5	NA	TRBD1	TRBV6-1	CASSGQTGNGNQPQHF	TGTGCCAGCAGTGGACAGACAGGGAATGGCAATCAGCCCCAGCATTTT
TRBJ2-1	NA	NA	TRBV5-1	CASSRTSGEQFF	TGCGCCAGCAGCCGAACGTCTGGTGAGCAGTTCTTC
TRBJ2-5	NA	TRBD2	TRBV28	CASSLISGRRTQQETQYF	TGTGCCAGCAGTTTGATTAGCGGGAGAAGAACACAGCAAGAGACCCAGTACTTC
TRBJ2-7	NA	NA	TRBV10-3	CAISGQGGVSNEQYF	TGTGCCATCAGTGGCCAGGGGGGAGTCAGCAACGAGCAGTACTTC
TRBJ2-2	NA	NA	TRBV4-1	CASSQGPGDNTGELFF	TGCGCCAGCAGCCAGGGCCCGGGGGATAACACCGGGGAGCTGTTTTTT
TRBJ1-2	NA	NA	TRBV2	CARTQSGYYGYTF	TGTGCCCGCACCCAATCAGGGTACTATGGCTACACCTTC
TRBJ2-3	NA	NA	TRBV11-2	CASSTRAQGADTQYF	TGTGCCAGCAGTACTAGAGCTCAGGGCGCAGATACGCAGTATTTT
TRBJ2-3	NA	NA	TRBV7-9	CASSTGITDTQYF	TGTGCCAGCAGCACGGGGATTACAGATACGCAGTATTTT
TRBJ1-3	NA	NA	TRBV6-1	CASSEHLSGNTIYF	TGTGCCAGCAGTGAACACCTCTCTGGAAACACCATATATTTT
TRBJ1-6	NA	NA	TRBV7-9	CASSRLEGYNSPLHF	TGTGCCAGCAGCAGACTTGAGGGCTATAATTCACCCCTCCACTTT
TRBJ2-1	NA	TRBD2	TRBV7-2	CASSFPSAGGQYNEQFF	TGTGCCAGCAGCTTCCCGAGCGCGGGGGGCCAATACAATGAGCAGTTCTTC
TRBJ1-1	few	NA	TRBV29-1	CSVDEGTGEAFF	TGCAGCGTTGATGAGGGGACCGGTGAAGCTTTCTTT
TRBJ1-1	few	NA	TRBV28	CASNMNTEAFF	TGTGCCAGCAACATGAACACTGAAGCTTTCTTT
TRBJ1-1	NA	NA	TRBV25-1	CASSEWSGEAFF	TGTGCCAGCAGTGAATGGTCGGGGGAAGCTTTCTTT
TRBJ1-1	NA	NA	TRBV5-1	CASSPGRENTEAFF	TGCGCCAGCAGCCCGGGACGGGAGAACACTGAAGCTTTCTTT
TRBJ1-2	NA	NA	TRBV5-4	CASSSRQQGTYGYTF	TGTGCCAGCAGCTCCCGACAGCAGGGGACCTATGGCTACACCTTC
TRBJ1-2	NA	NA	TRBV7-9	CASSLRQATRYTF	TGTGCCAGCAGCTTACGGCAGGCTACTCGCTACACCTTC
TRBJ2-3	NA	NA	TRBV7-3	CASSSLPGDTQYF	TGTGCCAGCAGCTCATTGCCGGGAGATACGCAGTATTTT
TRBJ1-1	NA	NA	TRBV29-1	CSVTSYVGTEAFF	TGCAGCGTTACAAGTTACGTGGGCACTGAAGCTTTCTTT
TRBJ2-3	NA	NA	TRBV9	CASSWAQGSTDTQYF	TGTGCCAGCAGTTGGGCCCAAGGGAGCACAGATACGCAGTATTTT
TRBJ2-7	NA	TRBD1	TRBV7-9	CASSRTGVPSYEQYF	TGTGCCAGCAGCCGTACAGGGGTCCCCTCCTACGAGCAGTACTTC
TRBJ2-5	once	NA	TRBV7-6	CASSLAQETQYF	TGTGCCAGCAGCTTAGCCCAAGAGACCCAGTACTTC
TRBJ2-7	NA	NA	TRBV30	CAWSRRGSRDITYEQYF	TGTGCCTGGAGTCGTCGGGGGTCCCGGGACATAACCTACGAGCAGTACTTC
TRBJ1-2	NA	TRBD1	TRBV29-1	CSVGRSVTGEGINYGYTF	TGCAGCGTTGGCCGGTCCGTGACAGGGGAGGGGATCAACTATGGCTACACCTTC
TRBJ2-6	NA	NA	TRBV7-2	CASSLRRTSGANVLTF	TGTGCCAGCAGCTTAAGGCGTACCTCTGGGGCCAACGTCCTGACTTTC
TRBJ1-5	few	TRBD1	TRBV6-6	CASSYGTAGNQPQHF	TGTGCCAGCAGTTACGGGACAGCGGGCAATCAGCCCCAGCATTTT
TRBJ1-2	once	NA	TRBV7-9	CASSSSGRSRGNYGYTF	TGTGCCAGCAGCTCTTCCGGACGGTCCCGAGGGAACTATGGCTACACCTTC
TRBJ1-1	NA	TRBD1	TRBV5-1	CASSSGQQNTEAFF	TGCGCCAGCAGTTCGGGACAGCAGAACACTGAAGCTTTCTTT
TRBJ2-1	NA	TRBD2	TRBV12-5	CANSGGANHNEQFF	TGTGCTAACAGCGGGGGGGCCAACCACAATGAGCAGTTCTTC
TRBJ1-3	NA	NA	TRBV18	CASSPLQGRGISGNTIYF	TGTGCCAGCTCACCACTCCAGGGAAGGGGGATCTCTGGAAACACCATATATTTT
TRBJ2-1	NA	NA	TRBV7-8	CASSLEGYSYNEQFF	TGTGCCAGCAGCTTAGAAGGCTATTCCTACAATGAGCAGTTCTTC
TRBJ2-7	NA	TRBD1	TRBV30	CAWSGGRQGPEQYF	TGTGCCTGGAGTGGTGGAAGACAGGGACCCGAGCAGTACTTC
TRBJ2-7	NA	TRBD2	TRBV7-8	CASSPLWGLAGEQYF	TGTGCCAGCAGCCCGCTGTGGGGACTAGCCGGGGAGCAGTACTTC
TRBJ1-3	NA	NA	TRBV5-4	CASSLVGGNTIYF	TGTGCCAGCAGCTTGGTTGGGGGAAACACCATATATTTT
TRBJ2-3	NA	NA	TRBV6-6	CASRLQVSSTDTQYF	TGTGCCAGCAGGCTACAGGTTTCAAGCACAGATACGCAGTATTTT
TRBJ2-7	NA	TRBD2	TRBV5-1	CASSAAGGFPYEQYF	TGCGCCAGCAGCGCAGCGGGGGGGTTCCCCTACGAGCAGTACTTC
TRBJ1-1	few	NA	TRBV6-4	CASRVTVTEAFF	TGTGCCAGCAGAGTCACAGTTACTGAAGCTTTCTTT
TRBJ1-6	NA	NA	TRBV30	CAWSGLYNSPLHF	TGTGCCTGGAGCGGACTGTATAATTCACCCCTCCACTTT
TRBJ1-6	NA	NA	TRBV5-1	CASSLEVEVGSPLHF	TGCGCCAGCAGCTTGGAAGTAGAGGTGGGTTCACCCCTCCACTTT
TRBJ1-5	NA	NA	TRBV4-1	CASSQEGYNQPQHF	TGCGCCAGCAGCCAAGAAGGGTACAATCAGCCCCAGCATTTT
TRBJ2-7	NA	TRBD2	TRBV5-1	CASSPRTSGIYEQYF	TGCGCCAGCAGCCCAAGGACTAGCGGAATCTACGAGCAGTACTTC
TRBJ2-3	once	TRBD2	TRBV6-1	CASSVRRGVGTDTQYF	TGTGCCAGCAGTGTTCGGCGGGGGGTAGGCACAGATACGCAGTATTTT